This TCR beta chain was observed in a study of CD8 T cells in ankylosing spondylitis. Study-level findings and limits: Past research had described some motif variants in reactive arthritis synovial fluid and blood.

This clonotype was recorded at least ten times. Its specificity is not known. Using its own MiXCR run on the 5' RACE reads, TCRdb lists one record per CDR3 protein. The sample has some 220,000 distinct CDR3 sequences, 8% to 11% seen once. This clonotype was sampled from a male donor with ankylosing spondylitis or in good health (not recorded which). Sequencing was done on a sample of blood, either unsorted or a sorted T cell fraction (not recorded which).

The CDR3 region has the DNA TGTGCCAGCAGTACAGGGACTGGAGATACGCAGTATTTT. It is translated as CASSTGTGDTQYF. The chain uses TRBV12-3 or TRBV12-4 and TRBJ2-3; possibly TRBD1 or TRBD2 for D (6 bases each). This CDR3 has 13 residues. Trimming shortened V by 5 bases and J by 5 bases, and 11 bases separated the two germline ends.